What follows describes a single T cell receptor beta chain. The method was immunoSEQ multiplex PCR; TCRdb's version includes in-frame clones alone and lacks a portion of them. The data contain about 440,000 clones, roughly 91% of them singletons. The entry originates in a study of Ad26.COV2.S vaccination and SARS-CoV-2 variants. The CDR3 has 15 amino acids. The germline gives CDR1 PRHDT, CDR2 FYEKMQ (reference sequence). Trimming at V came to 5 bases and at J to 0 bases, leaving 6 bases not matched to a gene. Treatment meaning: roughly 20 received Ad26.COV2.S at low or high dose, single or two shots; 5 received placebo; per-sample allocation not given. After the first vaccine or placebo injection, samples were drawn on day 63.

The chain combines TRBV13 with TRBJ2-7, with 8 bases that match TRBD2. This sequence was found in a person aged 18-65 years who received the Ad26.COV2.S COVID-19 vaccine or a placebo. The sample here was peripheral blood, taken in a trial of Ad26.COV2.S vaccine versus placebo. The CDR3 DNA reads as TGTGCCAGCAGCACCCGACTAGCGAACTCCTACGAGCAGTACTTC. Residues: CASSTRLANSYEQYF.